The present TCR beta chain was sequenced within a study of blood T cell repertoires in COVID-19. The assay was immunoSEQ multiplex PCR, and TCRdb's table has in-frame clones only and misses some. The table lists 300,000 to 350,000 clones, 90% of them singletons. Enrolled during active infection, Seattle patients were then followed longitudinally. Germline CDR1 and CDR2: SGHTA and FQGNSA. This CDR3 has 15 amino acids. V dropped 4 bases and J dropped 3; count of bases not matched to a gene: 6. The rearrangement joins TRBV7-2 to TRBJ1-3, with 7 bases that match TRBD1. The receptor was isolated from a woman aged 25 to 39 with COVID-19, enrolled during active disease. Sequencing used peripheral blood. This CDR3 is CASSYQDRVGNTIYF. The CDR3 nucleotides read TGTGCCAGCAGCTACCAAGACAGGGTTGGAAACACCATATATTTT.